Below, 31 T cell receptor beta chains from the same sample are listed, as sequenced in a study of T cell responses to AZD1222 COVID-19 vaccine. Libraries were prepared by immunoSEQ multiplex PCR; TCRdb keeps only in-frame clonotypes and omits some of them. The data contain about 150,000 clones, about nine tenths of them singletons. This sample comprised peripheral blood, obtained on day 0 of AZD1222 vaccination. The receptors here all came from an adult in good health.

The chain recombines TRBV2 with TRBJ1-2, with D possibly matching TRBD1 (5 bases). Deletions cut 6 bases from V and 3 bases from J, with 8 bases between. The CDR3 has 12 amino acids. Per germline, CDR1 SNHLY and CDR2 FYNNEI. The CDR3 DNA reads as TGTGCCAGCAGGGACACCCACTATGGCTACACCTTC. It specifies CASRDTHYGYTF.

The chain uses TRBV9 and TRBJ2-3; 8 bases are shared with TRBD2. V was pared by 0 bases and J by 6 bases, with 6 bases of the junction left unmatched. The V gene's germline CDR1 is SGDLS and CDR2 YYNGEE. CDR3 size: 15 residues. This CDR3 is CASSVAGGPLDTQYF. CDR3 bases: TGTGCCAGCAGCGTAGCGGGGGGGCCCCTGGATACGCAGTATTTT.

Here the CDR3 DNA reads TGCGCCAGCAGAGAAGGGACAGGCAAACCCTACGAGCAGTACTTC. Encoded protein: CASREGTGKPYEQYF. The chain couples TRBV5-1 to TRBJ2-7; 8 bases align to TRBD1. The V gene end was trimmed by 5 bases and the J gene end by 2 bases; junction bases not matched to a gene: 9. The CDR3 sequence is 15 residues long. Germline CDR1 SGHRS, CDR2 YFSETQ. Looking up the rest from reference TRBV5-1 and TRBJ2-7 gives the full variable domain: KAGVTQTPRYLIKTRGQQVTLSCSPISGHRSVSWYQQTPGQGLQFLFEYFSETQRNKGNFPGRFSGRQFSNSRSEMNVSTLELGDSALYLCASREGTGKPYEQYFGPGTRLTVT.

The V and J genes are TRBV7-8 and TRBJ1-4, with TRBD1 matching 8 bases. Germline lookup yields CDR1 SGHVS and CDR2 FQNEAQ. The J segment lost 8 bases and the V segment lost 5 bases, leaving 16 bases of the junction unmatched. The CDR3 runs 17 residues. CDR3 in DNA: TGTGCCAGCAGCCCGCAGCCCTTGACAGGGGCTCGGGAAAAACTGTTTTTT. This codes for CASSPQPLTGAREKLFF.

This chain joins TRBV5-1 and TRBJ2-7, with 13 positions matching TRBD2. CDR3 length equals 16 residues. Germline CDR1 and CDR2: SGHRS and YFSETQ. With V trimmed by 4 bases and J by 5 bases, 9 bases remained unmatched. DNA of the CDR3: TGCGCCAGCAGCCCCCCCCGGACTAGCGGGGGACACGAGCAGTACTTC. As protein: CASSPPRTSGGHEQYF.

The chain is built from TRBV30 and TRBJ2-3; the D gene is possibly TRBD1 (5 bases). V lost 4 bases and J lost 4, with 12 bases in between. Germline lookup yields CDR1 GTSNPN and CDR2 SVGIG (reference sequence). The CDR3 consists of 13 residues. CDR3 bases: TGTGCCTGGACCCCTAAGGGGCCAGATACGCAGTATTTT. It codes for CAWTPKGPDTQYF.

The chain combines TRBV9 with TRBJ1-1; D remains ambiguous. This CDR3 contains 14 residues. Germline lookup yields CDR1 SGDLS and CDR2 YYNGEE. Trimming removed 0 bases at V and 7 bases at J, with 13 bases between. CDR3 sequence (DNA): TGTGCCAGCAGCGTAGCTCCCGGGGAGGGTGAAGCTTTCTTT. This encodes CASSVAPGEGEAFF.

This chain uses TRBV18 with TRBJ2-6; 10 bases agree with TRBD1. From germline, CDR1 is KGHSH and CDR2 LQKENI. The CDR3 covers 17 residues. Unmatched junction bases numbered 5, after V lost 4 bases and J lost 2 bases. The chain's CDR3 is CASSQRTGGTGANVLTF. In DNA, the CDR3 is TGTGCCAGCTCACAACGGACAGGGGGTACTGGGGCCAACGTCCTGACTTTC.

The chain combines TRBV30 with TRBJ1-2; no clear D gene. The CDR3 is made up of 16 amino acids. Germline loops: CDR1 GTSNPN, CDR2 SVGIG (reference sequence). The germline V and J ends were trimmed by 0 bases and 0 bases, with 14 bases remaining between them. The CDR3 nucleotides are TGTGCCTGGAGTGTACTCGGCGGCGGAGCTAACTATGGCTACACCTTC. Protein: CAWSVLGGGANYGYTF.

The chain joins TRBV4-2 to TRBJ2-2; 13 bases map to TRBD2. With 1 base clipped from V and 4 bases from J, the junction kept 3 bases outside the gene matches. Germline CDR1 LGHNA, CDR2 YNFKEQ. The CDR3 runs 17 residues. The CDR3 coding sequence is TGTGCCAGCAGCCAAGTCCGACTAGCGGGGGGCACCGGGGAGCTGTTTTTT. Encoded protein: CASSQVRLAGGTGELFF.

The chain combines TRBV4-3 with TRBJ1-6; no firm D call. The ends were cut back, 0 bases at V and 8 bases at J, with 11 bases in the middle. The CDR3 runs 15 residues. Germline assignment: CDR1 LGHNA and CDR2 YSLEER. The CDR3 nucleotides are TGCGCCAGCAGCCAAGACGCGTATAAGGATTCACCCCTCCACTTT. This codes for CASSQDAYKDSPLHF.

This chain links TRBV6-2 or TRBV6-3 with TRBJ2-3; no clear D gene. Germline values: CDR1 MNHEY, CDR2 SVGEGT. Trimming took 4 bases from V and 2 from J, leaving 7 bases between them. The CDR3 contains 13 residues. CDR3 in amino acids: CASSSRPTDTQYF. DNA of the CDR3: TGTGCCAGCAGTTCGCGACCCACAGATACGCAGTATTTT.

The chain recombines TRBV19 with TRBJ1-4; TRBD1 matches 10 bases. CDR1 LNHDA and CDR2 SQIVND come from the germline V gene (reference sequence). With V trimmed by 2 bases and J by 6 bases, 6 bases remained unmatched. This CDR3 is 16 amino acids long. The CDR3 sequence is CASSINPGQGYEKLFF. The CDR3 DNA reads TGTGCCAGTAGTATAAATCCGGGACAGGGGTATGAAAAACTGTTTTTT.

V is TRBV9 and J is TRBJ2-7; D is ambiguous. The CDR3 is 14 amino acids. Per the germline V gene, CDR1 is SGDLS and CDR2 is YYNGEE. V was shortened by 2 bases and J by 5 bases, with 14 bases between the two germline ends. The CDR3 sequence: CASSVGPQENEQYF. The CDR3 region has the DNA TGTGCCAGCAGCGTTGGCCCGCAGGAAAACGAGCAGTACTTC.

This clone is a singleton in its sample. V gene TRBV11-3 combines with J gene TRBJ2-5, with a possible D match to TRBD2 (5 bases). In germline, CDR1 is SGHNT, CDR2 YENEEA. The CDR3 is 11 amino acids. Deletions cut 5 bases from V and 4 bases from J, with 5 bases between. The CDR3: CASSRGETQYF. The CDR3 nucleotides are TGTGCCAGCAGCCGGGGAGAGACCCAGTACTTC.

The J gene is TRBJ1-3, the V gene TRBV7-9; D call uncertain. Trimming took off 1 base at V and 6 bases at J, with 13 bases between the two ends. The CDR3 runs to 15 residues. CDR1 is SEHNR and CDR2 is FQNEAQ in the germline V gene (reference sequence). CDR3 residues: CASSLESSGSNTIYF. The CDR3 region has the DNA TGTGCCAGCAGCTTAGAGTCATCCGGGTCAAACACCATATATTTT. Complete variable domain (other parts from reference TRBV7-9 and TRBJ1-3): DTGVSQNPRHKITKRGQNVTFRCDPISEHNRLYWYRQTLGQGPEFLTYFQNEAQLEKSRLLSDRFSAERPKGSFSTLEIQRTEQGDSAMYLCASSLESSGSNTIYFGEGSWLTVV.

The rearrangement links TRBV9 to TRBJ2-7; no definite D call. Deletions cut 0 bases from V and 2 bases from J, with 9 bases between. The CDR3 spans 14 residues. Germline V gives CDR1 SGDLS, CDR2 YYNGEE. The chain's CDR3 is CASSVAGSTYEQYF. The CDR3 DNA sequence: TGTGCCAGCAGCGTAGCGGGTAGTACCTACGAGCAGTACTTC.

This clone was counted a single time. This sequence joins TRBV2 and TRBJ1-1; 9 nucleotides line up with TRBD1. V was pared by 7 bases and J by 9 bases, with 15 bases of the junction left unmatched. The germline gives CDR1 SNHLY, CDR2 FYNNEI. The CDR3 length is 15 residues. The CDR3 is CASIIKQGAEAKAFF. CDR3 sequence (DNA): TGTGCCAGCATTATCAAACAGGGGGCCGAGGCAAAAGCTTTCTTT. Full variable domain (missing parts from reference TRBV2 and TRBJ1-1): EPEVTQTPSHQVTQMGQEVILRCVPISNHLYFYWYRQILGQKVEFLVSFYNNEISEKSEIFDDQFSVERPDGSNFTLKIRSTKLEDSAMYFCASIIKQGAEAKAFFGQGTRLTVV.

The CDR3 here is CASSHGQGGWTGELFF. The CDR3 DNA sequence: TGTGCCAGCAGCCATGGACAGGGAGGGTGGACCGGGGAGCTGTTTTTT. The chain employs TRBV3-1 (or the pseudogene TRBV3-2) and TRBJ2-2, with D tentatively TRBD1 (8 bases). With 3 bases removed from V and 5 bases from J, the gap between germline ends came to 16 bases. Germline-derived CDR1 and CDR2 are LGHDT and YNNKEL (reference sequence). This CDR3 is 16 amino acids long.

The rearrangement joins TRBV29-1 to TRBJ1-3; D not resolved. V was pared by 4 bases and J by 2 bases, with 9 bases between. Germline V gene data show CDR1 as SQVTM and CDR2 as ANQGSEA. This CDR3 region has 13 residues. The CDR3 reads CSVAGGTGNTIYF. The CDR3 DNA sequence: TGCAGCGTTGCAGGAGGAACTGGAAACACCATATATTTT.

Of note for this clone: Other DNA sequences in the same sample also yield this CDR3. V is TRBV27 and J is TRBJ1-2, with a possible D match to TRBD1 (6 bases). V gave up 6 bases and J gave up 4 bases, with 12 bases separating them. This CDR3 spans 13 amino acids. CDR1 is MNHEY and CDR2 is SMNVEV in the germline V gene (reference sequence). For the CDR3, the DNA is TGTGCCAGCAGGACGACAGGTTTCTATGGCTACACCTTC. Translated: CASRTTGFYGYTF.

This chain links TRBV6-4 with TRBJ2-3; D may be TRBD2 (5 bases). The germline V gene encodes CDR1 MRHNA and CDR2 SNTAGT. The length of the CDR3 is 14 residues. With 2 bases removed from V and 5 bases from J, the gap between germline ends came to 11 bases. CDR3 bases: TGTGCCAGCAGTGACCGAGGGTTTGTAGATACGCAGTATTTT. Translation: CASSDRGFVDTQYF.

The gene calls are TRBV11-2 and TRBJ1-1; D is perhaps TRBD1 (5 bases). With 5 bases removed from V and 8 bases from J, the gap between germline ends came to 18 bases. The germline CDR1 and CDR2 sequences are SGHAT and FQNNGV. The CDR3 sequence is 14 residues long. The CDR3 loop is CASSQRQQGDEAFF. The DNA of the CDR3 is TGTGCCAGCAGCCAACGACAGCAAGGAGACGAAGCTTTCTTT.

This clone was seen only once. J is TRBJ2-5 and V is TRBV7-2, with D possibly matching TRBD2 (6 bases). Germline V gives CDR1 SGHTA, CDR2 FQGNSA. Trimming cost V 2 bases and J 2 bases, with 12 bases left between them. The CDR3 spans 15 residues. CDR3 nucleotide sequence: TGTGCCAGCAGCTTACAGCGGGCCCCACAAGAGACCCAGTACTTC. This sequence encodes CASSLQRAPQETQYF.

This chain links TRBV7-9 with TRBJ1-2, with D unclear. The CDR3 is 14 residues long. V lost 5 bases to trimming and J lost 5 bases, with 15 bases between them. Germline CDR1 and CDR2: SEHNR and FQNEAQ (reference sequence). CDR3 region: CASSPGLRDYGYTF. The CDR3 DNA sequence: TGTGCCAGCAGCCCAGGTCTTAGGGATTATGGCTACACCTTC.

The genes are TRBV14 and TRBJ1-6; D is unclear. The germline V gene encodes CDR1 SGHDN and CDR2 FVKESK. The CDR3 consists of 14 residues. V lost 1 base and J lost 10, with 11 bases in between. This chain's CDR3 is CASSQGAPQSPLHF. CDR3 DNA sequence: TGTGCCAGCAGCCAAGGGGCTCCACAGTCACCCCTCCACTTT.

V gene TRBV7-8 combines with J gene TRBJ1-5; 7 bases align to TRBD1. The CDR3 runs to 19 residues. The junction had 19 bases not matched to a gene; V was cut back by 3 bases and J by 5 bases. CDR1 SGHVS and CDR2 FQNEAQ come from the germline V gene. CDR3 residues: CASSFSESGGAPAYQPQHF. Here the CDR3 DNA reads TGTGCCAGCAGCTTTTCAGAGTCAGGGGGAGCCCCAGCGTATCAGCCCCAGCATTTT.

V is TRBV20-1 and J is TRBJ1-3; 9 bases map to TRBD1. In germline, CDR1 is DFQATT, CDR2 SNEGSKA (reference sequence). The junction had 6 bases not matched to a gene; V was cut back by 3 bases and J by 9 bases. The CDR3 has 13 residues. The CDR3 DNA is TGCAGTGCTAGTTCGGGACAGGGAGCCACCATATATTTT. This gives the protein CSASSGQGATIYF.

In nucleotides, the CDR3 is TGCGCCAGCAGCCAAGTACTCGACGGCACTGAAGCTTTCTTT. Amino acid sequence: CASSQVLDGTEAFF. V is TRBV4-3 and J is TRBJ1-1; D unresolved. Trimming stripped 1 base from V and 4 bases from J, with 10 bases between. Germline values: CDR1 LGHNA, CDR2 YSLEER. The CDR3 spans 14 residues.

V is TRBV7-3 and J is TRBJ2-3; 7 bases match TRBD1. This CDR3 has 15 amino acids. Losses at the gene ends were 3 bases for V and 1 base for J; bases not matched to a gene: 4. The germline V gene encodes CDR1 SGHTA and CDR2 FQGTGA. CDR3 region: CASSFDRAGTDTQYF. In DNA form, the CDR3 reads TGTGCCAGCAGCTTCGACAGGGCGGGCACAGATACGCAGTATTTT.

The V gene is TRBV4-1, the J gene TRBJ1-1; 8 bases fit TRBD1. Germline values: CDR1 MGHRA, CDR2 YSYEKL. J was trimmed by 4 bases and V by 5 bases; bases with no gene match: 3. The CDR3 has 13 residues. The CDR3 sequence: CASSTTGGTEAFF. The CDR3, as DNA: TGCGCCAGCAGCACAACAGGGGGCACTGAAGCTTTCTTT.